This T cell receptor beta chain came from a study of T cells after posttransplantation cyclophosphamide. Study-wide results and limits: TRB clonality was highly associated with recipient CMV seropositivity and reactivation.

The CDR3 sequence is 16 residues long. V gave up 4 bases and J gave up 0 bases, with 13 bases separating them. Peripheral blood was collected from the related graft donor on the marrow donation day. Measured with immunoSEQ multiplex PCR; TCRdb has only the in-frame clones, and not every one. This sample comprises about 33,000 clones, none seen once only. This clone was observed a few times. Its target is not known. Material for sequencing was PBMCs. The receptor was isolated from a woman in her twenties or thirties in good health and a related stem cell transplant donor. The chain joins TRBV12-3 or TRBV12-4 to TRBJ2-4; a possible D gene is TRBD1 (6 bases). The DNA of the CDR3 is TGTGCCAGCAGTTCCGGACAGTTCCTAGCCAAAAACATTCAGTACTTC. It specifies CASSSGQFLAKNIQYF.